This T cell receptor (beta chain) is from a study of human T cells and chemical hapten exposure. This sample's time point: healthy volunteer bleed at 2 weeks. Unfractionated whole blood served as the source for total RNA extraction. Germline CDR1 MDHEN, CDR2 SYDVKM. This CDR3 spans 14 amino acids. J was trimmed by 3 bases and V by 6 bases; bases with no gene match: 8. Individual cDNA molecules had unique molecular identifiers attached to them by the library. TCRdb re-derived calls from the RACE reads in MiXCR, one entry per CDR3 protein. This sample has roughly 100,000 distinct CDR3 sequences, with roughly 8.5% found just once.

The sequencing sample was made of whole blood. V gene TRBV28 combines with J gene TRBJ2-7, with 7 positions matching TRBD1. The sequence derives from a female donor in good health. Some clones in this sample may be carry-over from other donors' samples. The CDR3: CASSYRGFNYEQYF. CDR3 DNA sequence: TGTGCCAGCAGCTACAGGGGCTTTAACTACGAGCAGTACTTC.